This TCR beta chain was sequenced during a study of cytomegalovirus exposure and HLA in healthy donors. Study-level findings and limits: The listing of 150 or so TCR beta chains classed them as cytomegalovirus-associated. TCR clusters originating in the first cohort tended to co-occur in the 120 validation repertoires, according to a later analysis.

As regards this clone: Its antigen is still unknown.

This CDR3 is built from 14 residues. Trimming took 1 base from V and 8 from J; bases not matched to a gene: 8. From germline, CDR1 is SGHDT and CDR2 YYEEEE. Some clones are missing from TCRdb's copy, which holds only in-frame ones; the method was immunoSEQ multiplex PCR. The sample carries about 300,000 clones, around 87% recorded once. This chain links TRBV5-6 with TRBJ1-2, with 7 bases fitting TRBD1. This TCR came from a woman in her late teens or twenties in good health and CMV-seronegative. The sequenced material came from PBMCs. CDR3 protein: CASSLFQGVGGYTF. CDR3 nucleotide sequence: TGTGCCAGCAGCTTGTTTCAGGGGGTCGGCGGCTACACCTTC.